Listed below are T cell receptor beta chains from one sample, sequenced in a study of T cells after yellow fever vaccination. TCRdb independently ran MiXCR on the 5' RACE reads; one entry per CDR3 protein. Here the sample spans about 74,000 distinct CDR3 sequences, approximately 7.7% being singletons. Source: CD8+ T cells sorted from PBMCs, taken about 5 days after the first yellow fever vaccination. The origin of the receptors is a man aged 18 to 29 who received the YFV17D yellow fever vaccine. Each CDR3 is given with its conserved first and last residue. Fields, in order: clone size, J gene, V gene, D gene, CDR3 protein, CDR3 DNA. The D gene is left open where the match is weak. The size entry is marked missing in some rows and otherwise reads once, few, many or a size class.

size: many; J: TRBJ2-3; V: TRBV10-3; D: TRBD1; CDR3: CAIRNTGTGITDTQYF; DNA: TGTGCCATCAGGAACACCGGGACAGGGATCACAGATACGCAGTATTTT
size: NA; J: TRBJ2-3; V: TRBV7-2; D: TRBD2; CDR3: CASRGGGSTDTQYF; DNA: TGTGCCAGCAGAGGCGGGGGAAGCACAGATACGCAGTATTTT
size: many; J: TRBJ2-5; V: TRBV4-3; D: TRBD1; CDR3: CASSQAEGGWVETQYF; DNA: TGCGCCAGCAGCCAAGCGGAAGGGGGCTGGGTAGAGACCCAGTACTTC
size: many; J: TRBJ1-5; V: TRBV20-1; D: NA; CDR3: CSARGLIRQPQHF; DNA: TGCAGTGCTAGAGGACTTATCCGACAGCCCCAGCATTTT
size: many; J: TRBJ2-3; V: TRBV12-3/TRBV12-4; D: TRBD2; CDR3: CASSPGGVTDTQYF; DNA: TGTGCCAGCAGCCCGGGGGGGGTCACAGATACGCAGTATTTT
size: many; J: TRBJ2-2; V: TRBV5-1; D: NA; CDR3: CASGILQGAGSGELFF; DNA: TGCGCCAGCGGTATCCTACAGGGTGCCGGATCCGGGGAGCTGTTTTTT
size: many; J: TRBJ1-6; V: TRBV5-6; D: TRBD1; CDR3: CASSSRDRGRLLHF; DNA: TGTGCCAGCAGCTCCCGGGACAGGGGGCGCCTCCTCCACTTT
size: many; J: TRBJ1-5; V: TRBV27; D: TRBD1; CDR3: CASSPTGKGQPQHF; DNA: TGTGCCAGCAGTCCGACAGGGAAGGGGCAGCCCCAGCATTTT
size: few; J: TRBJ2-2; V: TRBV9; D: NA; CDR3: CASSVVGGGELFF; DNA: TGTGCCAGCAGCGTAGTTGGGGGCGGGGAGCTGTTTTTT
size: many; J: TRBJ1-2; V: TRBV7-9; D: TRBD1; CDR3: CASSLVSDREYGYTF; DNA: TGTGCCAGCAGCTTAGTTAGCGACAGGGAATATGGCTACACCTTC
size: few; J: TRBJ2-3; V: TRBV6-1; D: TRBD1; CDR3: CASSLPGQGADTQYF; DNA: TGTGCCAGCAGCCTACCTGGACAGGGCGCAGATACGCAGTATTTT
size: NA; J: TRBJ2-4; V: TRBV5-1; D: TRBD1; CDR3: CASSLDVGQGAAKNIQYF; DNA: TGCGCCAGCAGCTTGGACGTGGGACAGGGGGCCGCCAAAAACATTCAGTACTTC
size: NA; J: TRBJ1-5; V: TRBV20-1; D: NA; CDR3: CSANDRYSNQPQHF; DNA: TGCAGTGCCAACGACAGATATAGCAATCAGCCCCAGCATTTT
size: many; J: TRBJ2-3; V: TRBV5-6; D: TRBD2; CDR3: CASSLIAGEADTQYF; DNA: TGTGCCAGCAGCTTGATCGCGGGGGAAGCAGATACGCAGTATTTT
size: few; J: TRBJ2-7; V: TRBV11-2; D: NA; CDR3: CASSSGHSYEQYF; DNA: TGTGCCAGCAGTTCGGGACATTCCTACGAGCAGTACTTC
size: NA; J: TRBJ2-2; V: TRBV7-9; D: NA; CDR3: CASSSAWSGELFF; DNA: TGTGCCAGCAGCTCCGCGTGGTCCGGGGAGCTGTTTTTT
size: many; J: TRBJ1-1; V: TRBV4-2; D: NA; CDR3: CASSLATRGTEAFF; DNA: TGTGCCAGCAGCCTAGCGACACGGGGAACTGAAGCTTTCTTT
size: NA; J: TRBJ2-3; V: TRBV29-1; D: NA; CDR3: CSVVRVGAADTQYF; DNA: TGCAGCGTTGTTCGCGTAGGGGCGGCAGATACGCAGTATTTT
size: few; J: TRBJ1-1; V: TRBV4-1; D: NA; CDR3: CASSQDVGRTTEAFF; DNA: TGCGCCAGCAGCCAAGATGTCGGCAGGACCACTGAAGCTTTCTTT
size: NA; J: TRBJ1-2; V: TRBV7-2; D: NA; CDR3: CASSFPGGFYGYTF; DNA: TGTGCCAGCAGCTTCCCGGGCGGGTTCTATGGCTACACCTTC
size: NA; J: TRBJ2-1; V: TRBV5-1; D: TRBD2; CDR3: CASSYPSGGPPDSYNEQFF; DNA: TGCGCCAGCAGCTACCCTAGCGGGGGGCCACCCGATTCCTACAATGAGCAGTTCTTC
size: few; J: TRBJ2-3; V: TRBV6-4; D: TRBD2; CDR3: CASSPATSGGGADTQYF; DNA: TGTGCCAGCAGCCCAGCCACTAGCGGGGGGGGAGCCGATACGCAGTATTTT
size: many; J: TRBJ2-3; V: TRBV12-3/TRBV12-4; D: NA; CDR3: CASNSDGYTQYF; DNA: TGTGCCAGCAATTCGGACGGATATACGCAGTATTTT
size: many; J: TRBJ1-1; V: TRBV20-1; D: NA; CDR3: CSAPVEGMNTEAFF; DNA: TGCAGTGCCCCCGTAGAGGGGATGAACACTGAAGCTTTCTTT
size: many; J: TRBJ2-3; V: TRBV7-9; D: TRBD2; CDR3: CASGQRGTDTQYF; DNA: TGTGCCAGCGGTCAGCGGGGAACGGATACGCAGTATTTT